The source of this T cell receptor (beta chain) is a study of spatial heterogeneity in lung cancer (dated by TCRdb to between 2019 and 2020). Looking at the study overall: Samples were obtained from approximately 76 patients with early-stage, untreated non-small cell lung cancer from the lung TRACERx cohort. Follow-up PBMC samples were sequenced whenever available, with the median time to follow-up being around 25 months after resection. Beta-chain transcripts were consistently detected in greater numbers than alpha-chain transcripts, which likely reflects a higher abundance of beta-chain transcripts. In the raw uncorrected reads, each unique combination of TCR and UMI appeared more than ten times on average. TCR alpha and beta repertoires were quantitatively compared across multiple tumor regions, matched nontumor lung and blood in non-small cell lung cancer. Nonsynonymous mutation counts, determined by whole-exome sequencing of tumor tissue, were related to TCR repertoire features. At surgery, both alpha and beta chains were TCR-sequenced in fewer than 250 tumor regions, roughly 64 matched nontumor lung samples and around 50 PBMC samples.

The label giving this sample's time point can be read as: blood at routine non-recurrence follow-up after resection. Whole RNA extracted from tumor and nontumor lung tissue, or from cryopreserved PBMC samples, was used for TCR sequencing without cell sorting. Only patients with enough RNA available from two or more tumor regions were chosen for TCR sequencing. The germline V gene sets CDR1 to MNHEY and CDR2 to SVGEGT. Its CDR3 holds 14 amino acids, cysteine through phenylalanine. The sequence is cut down to CDR3 DNA, 42 bases in frame from base 1. V is pared back by 4 bases and J by 3 bases, with 13 bases lying between the germline termini. The protocol used for the library was 5' RACE. Sequencing instrument: NextSeq 500. The TCR library protocol attached a unique molecular identifier to each TCR cDNA molecule to allow correction of PCR and sequencing errors. The source study handled its data this way. TCR identification, UMI-based error correction and CDR3 extraction were performed with Decombinator tools. TCRs above a frequency of 2 per 1,000, corresponding to the top 1% of the tumor frequency distribution, were defined as expanded. Rényi diversity was computed with the R vegan package after subsampling each repertoire 100 times to 5,000 TCRs. CDR3 similarity networks were built from amino acid triplet string-kernel similarity, with CDR3s being connected when pairwise similarity was above 0.82. The public sequencing data were trimmed at Q25 with fastp and processed into clonotypes with MiXCR by TCRdb, which kept only in-frame beta chains. Each CDR3 protein gets just one entry, which takes the most common genes and DNA from the rows behind it. Here the V and J calls rest on TCRdb's processing, not on the authors' analysis. Recorded for this sample are tens of thousands of distinct CDR3 sequences; around 11% of them occurred a single time. Jointly, the top ten make up roughly 32% of the sample.

Many counts were recorded for this clonotype. Its antigen target is currently unknown. No base quality values were provided; no much bigger clone lies one nucleotide off. The paper's findings and limits, for the study overall: Ubiquitous expanded tumor TCRs were found in blood more often at tumor resection than at routine follow-up. Additional single-cell paired TCR alpha and beta sequencing was considered necessary to confirm, at a functional level, the hypothesis that regional TCRs recognize regional mutations. Only about 15 patients were included in comparisons of baseline and follow-up blood repertoires.

This receptor was obtained from a male donor with early-stage non-small cell lung cancer. The sequence joins TRBV6-2 or TRBV6-3 to TRBJ2-7; the best D guess is TRBD1, with 6 bases matching. This specimen consisted of PBMCs, obtained at follow-up. The CDR3 has the sequence CASSSDSGSYEQYF. The DNA reads as follows: TGTGCCAGCAGTTCGGACAGTGGTAGCTACGAGCAGTACTTC.